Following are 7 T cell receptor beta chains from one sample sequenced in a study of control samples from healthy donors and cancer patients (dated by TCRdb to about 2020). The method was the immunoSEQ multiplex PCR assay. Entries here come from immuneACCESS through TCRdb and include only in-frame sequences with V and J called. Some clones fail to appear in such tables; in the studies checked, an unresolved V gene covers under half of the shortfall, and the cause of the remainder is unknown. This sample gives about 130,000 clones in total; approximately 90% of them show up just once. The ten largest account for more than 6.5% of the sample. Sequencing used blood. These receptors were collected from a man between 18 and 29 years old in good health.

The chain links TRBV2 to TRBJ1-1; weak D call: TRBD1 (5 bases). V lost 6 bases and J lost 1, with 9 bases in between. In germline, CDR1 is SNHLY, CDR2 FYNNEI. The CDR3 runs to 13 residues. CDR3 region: CASRGPPNTEAFF. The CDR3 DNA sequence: TGTGCCAGCAGGGGACCTCCGAACACTGAAGCTTTCTTT.

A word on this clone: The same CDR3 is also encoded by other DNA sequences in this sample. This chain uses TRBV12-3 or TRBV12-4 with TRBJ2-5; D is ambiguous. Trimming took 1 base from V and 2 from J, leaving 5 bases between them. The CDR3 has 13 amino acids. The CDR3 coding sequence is TGTGCCAGCAGTTTAGGGCGGCAAGAGACCCAGTACTTC. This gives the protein CASSLGRQETQYF.

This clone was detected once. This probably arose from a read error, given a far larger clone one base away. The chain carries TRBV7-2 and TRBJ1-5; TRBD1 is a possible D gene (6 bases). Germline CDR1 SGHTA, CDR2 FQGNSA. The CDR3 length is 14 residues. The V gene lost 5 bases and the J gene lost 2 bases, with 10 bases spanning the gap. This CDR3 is CASSANRGNQPQHF. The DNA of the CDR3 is TGTGCCAGCAGCGCCAACAGGGGCAATCAGCCCCAGCATTTT.

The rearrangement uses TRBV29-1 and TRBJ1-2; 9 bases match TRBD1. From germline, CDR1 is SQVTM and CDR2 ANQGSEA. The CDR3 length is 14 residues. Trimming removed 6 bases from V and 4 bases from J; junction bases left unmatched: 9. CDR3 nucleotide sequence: TGCAGCGTGGATTACAGGGGGCCGGTCTATGGCTACACCTTC. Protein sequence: CSVDYRGPVYGYTF.

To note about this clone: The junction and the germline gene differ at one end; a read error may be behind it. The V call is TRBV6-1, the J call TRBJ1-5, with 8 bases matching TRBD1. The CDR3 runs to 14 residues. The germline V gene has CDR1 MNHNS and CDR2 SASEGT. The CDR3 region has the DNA TGTGCCAGCGGTGACAGGGGCAGGGAGCAGCCCCAGCATTTT. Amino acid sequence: CASGDRGREQPQHF.

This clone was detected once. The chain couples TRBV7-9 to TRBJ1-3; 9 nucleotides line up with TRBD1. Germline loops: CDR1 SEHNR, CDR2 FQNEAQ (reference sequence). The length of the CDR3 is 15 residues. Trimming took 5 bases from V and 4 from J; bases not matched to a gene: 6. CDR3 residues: CASSPPGTGGNTIYF. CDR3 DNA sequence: TGTGCCAGCAGCCCCCCCGGGACAGGGGGAAACACCATATATTTT.

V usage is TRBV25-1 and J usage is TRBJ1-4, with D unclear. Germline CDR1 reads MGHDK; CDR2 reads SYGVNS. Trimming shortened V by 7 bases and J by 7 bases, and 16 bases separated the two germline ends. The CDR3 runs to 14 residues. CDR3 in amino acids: CASTNTAGVEKLFF. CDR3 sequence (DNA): TGTGCCAGCACCAACACGGCGGGCGTTGAAAAACTGTTTTTT. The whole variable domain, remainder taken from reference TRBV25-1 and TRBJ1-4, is EADIYQTPRYLVIGTGKKITLECSQTMGHDKMYWYQQDPGMELHLIHYSYGVNSTEKGDLSSESTVSRIRTEHFPLTLESARPSHTSQYLCASTNTAGVEKLFFGSGTQLSVL.